This T cell receptor beta chain was observed in a study of blood T cell repertoires in COVID-19. Turning to the study itself: Acute-phase and convalescent COVID-19 samples originated in the United States, Italy and Spain. T cells, B-cell-depleted T cells, or PBMCs supplied cDNA or gDNA.

Trimming removed 0 bases at V and 3 bases at J, with 11 bases between. The CDR3 is 16 amino acids. Per the germline V gene, CDR1 is SGHTA and CDR2 is FQGTGA. In the authors' workflow: For nucleated cells, counts were estimated from reference gene primer amplification. TCRdb's copy holds only in-frame clones and misses some; the assay was immunoSEQ multiplex PCR. That table furnishes V, J and clone size, whereas the DNA furnished D and trimming. Seen here are 150,000 to 200,000 clones, 75% to 85% observed once, and the top ten hold approximately 1.5%. V usage is TRBV7-3 and J usage is TRBJ2-2; tentatively, D is TRBD1 (5 bases). The source is a human donor in a cohort sampled during active COVID-19. The sample taken for sequencing was peripheral blood. Here the CDR3 reads CASSLTSGIDTGELFF. The CDR3 region has the DNA TGTGCCAGCAGCTTAACGTCAGGGATTGACACCGGGGAGCTGTTTTTT.